These T cell receptor beta chains were read from a single sample in a study of control samples from healthy donors and cancer patients. Some clones are missing from TCRdb's copy, which holds only in-frame ones; the method was immunoSEQ multiplex PCR. In the table there are about 140,000 clones, under 90% of which are singletons. Sequencing was carried out using blood. These receptors came from a man aged 25-45 years in good health. Both conserved end residues are trimmed from each CDR3. Only part of the rows carry a size: once, few, many, or a class if the clone is expanded.

V,length,size,J,CDR3
TRBV4-2,14,.,TRBJ2-1,ASSQASTSSYNEQF
TRBV4-3,11,medium-sized,TRBJ2-5,ASSQDRVETQY
TRBV10-2,12,.,TRBJ2-1,ASTGLAGDNEQF
TRBV24-1,13,.,TRBJ2-2,ATSDGDRGAGELF
TRBV20-1,9,.,TRBJ2-7,SARGTYEQY
TRBV12-5,18,.,TRBJ2-3,ASGLDMGLAGEKSTDTQY
TRBV6-2/TRBV6-3,14,.,TRBJ1-2,ASSRIFGTEGYGYT
TRBV20-1,9,.,TRBJ2-7,SALLAYEQY
TRBV15,13,.,TRBJ2-7,ATSSTRQASYEQY
TRBV11-2,16,.,TRBJ1-4,ASSWGTGGHATNEKLF
TRBV3-1/TRBV3-2,12,.,TRBJ2-2,ASTIGANTGELF
TRBV6-5,12,.,TRBJ2-3,ASKRAGNTDTQY
TRBV5-4,12,.,TRBJ2-3,ASSPQLASDTQY
TRBV9,14,.,TRBJ2-3,ASSVGGGTSTDTQY
TRBV9,12,.,TRBJ1-4,ASSGDRPGEKLF
TRBV7-3,15,once,TRBJ2-1,ASSLNRRGQGSHEQF
TRBV6-6,12,.,TRBJ1-5,ASNLGGSNQPQH
TRBV19,14,.,TRBJ2-6,ASSISPGAGANVLT
TRBV5-6,12,few,TRBJ2-3,ASSWTGGTDTQY
TRBV19,11,.,TRBJ1-1,ASLNAVNTEAF
TRBV4-2,14,few,TRBJ1-6,ASSQEADSYNSPLH
TRBV6-2/TRBV6-3,10,.,TRBJ2-5,ASSNPLETQY
TRBV5-1,14,.,TRBJ2-1,ASSLAWVGIVNEQF
TRBV5-1,14,.,TRBJ1-3,ASSSLTGSSGNTIY
TRBV5-1,15,.,TRBJ2-5,ASSSGLAGFAQETQY
TRBV5-5,13,.,TRBJ2-5,ASSTGQGKGETQY
TRBV6-5,13,.,TRBJ2-7,ASSYSGQGAYEQY
TRBV7-3,11,.,TRBJ1-6,ASSLSVNSPLH
TRBV6-4,9,.,TRBJ2-7,ASWDRYEQY
TRBV7-2,12,once,TRBJ1-5,ASRSDPLYQPQH
TRBV2,9,few,TRBJ2-7,ASSVGNEQY
TRBV6-5,11,.,TRBJ1-1,ASRETFNTEAF
TRBV30,11,.,TRBJ2-2,AWSTMTSGELF
TRBV4-1,12,.,TRBJ2-3,ASSQVVVGDTQY
TRBV11-2,13,.,TRBJ2-5,ASSLPLGAGETQY
TRBV4-3,15,.,TRBJ1-3,ASSQGQALSSGNTIY
TRBV7-3,11,.,TRBJ2-7,ASSFDSSYEQY
TRBV4-3,13,.,TRBJ2-1,ASSQEVGGYNEQF
TRBV7-7,13,.,TRBJ2-7,ASSPLAGGSYEQY
TRBV5-8,13,once,TRBJ1-1,ASSLFGQGDTEAF
TRBV2,12,.,TRBJ1-1,ASNLQGMNTEAF
TRBV3-1/TRBV3-2,13,.,TRBJ2-4,ASSQRTENLNIQY
TRBV7-2,16,.,TRBJ1-1,ASSGRPGQGSVKTEAF
TRBV7-3,13,.,TRBJ1-2,ASSLTGRGSYGYT
TRBV19,12,.,TRBJ2-3,ASTKRAGPDTQY
TRBV6-6,14,.,TRBJ1-4,ASSSGQGVRLEKLF
TRBV5-1,16,.,TRBJ2-3,ASSSTPPGLARADTQY
TRBV27,13,.,TRBJ1-5,ASKKGAYSNQPQH
TRBV7-9,12,.,TRBJ2-7,ASEGGGPSYEQY
TRBV6-5,11,.,TRBJ2-7,ASTLTVVYEQY
TRBV2,12,.,TRBJ2-1,ASRSSGSSNEQF
TRBV4-1,11,.,TRBJ1-2,ASSQGGSSGYT
TRBV3-1/TRBV3-2,12,.,TRBJ1-2,ASSQEQGSYGYT
TRBV7-8,13,.,TRBJ2-5,ASSPWVGGVETQY
TRBV12-3/TRBV12-4,10,.,TRBJ1-4,ASTQAGEKLF
TRBV11-3,13,.,TRBJ2-7,ASSRRVGRADEQY
TRBV6-1,11,.,TRBJ1-5,ASSDLSNQPQH
TRBV5-8,12,.,TRBJ1-2,ASRNPGQGVGYT
TRBV18,13,once,TRBJ2-1,ASSPAGLAGDEQF
TRBV6-5,13,.,TRBJ1-4,ASSYEGQGREKLF